The sequence of this T cell receptor (beta chain) was determined in a study of blood T cell repertoires in COVID-19. The assay was immunoSEQ multiplex PCR, and TCRdb's table has in-frame clones only and misses some. The sample lists about 190,000 clones; under 80% were seen once. The germline V gene has CDR1 LGHDT and CDR2 YNNKEL (reference sequence). Trimming took 3 bases from V and 8 from J; bases not matched to a gene: 9. The CDR3 extends over 15 amino acids. The J gene is TRBJ1-4, the V gene TRBV3-1 (or the pseudogene TRBV3-2); 7 positions match TRBD1. Sequenced sample: peripheral blood. The receptor was isolated from a man aged 50 to 60 who had recovered from COVID-19. This chain's CDR3 is CASSHNRGLGEKLFF. The CDR3 DNA sequence: TGTGCCAGCAGCCATAACAGGGGATTAGGGGAAAAACTGTTTTTT.